The 23 T cell receptor beta chains below all came from one sample that was sequenced in a study of cytomegalovirus exposure and HLA in healthy donors (dated by TCRdb to about 2017). The method was the immunoSEQ multiplex PCR assay. The multiplex PCR relied on a mix of 60 forward primers for TCR Vbeta segments and 13 reverse primers for TCR Jbeta segments. TCRdb provides this immuneACCESS table in a form limited to in-frame rearrangements. Some clones are lacking; in checked studies, under half of them reflect an unresolved V gene, and why the rest are absent is not known. This sample comprises roughly 100,000 clones, roughly 82% of them detected only once. About 1.6% of the sample is in the top ten clones. Sample: PBMCs. The receptors were sampled from a man in his fifties or sixties in good health and CMV-seronegative.

As regards this clone: A junction end diverges from the germline sequence, so it may reflect a read error. The J gene is TRBJ2-2, the V gene TRBV7-9; maybe TRBD1 (7 bases). CDR3 length: 16 residues. CDR1 and CDR2 (germline): SEHNR, FQNEAQ (reference sequence). The CDR3 spells CSSRPRGTENTGELFF. The CDR3 nucleotides are TGTTCCAGCAGACCCCGGGGGACAGAGAACACCGGGGAGCTGTTTTTT.

The V and J genes are TRBV27 and TRBJ2-2, with D tentatively TRBD1 (5 bases). This CDR3 has 14 residues. V lost 5 bases and J 4 bases, leaving 11 bases between the germline ends. Per germline, CDR1 MNHEY and CDR2 SMNVEV (reference sequence). DNA for the CDR3: TGTGCCAGCAGTACCCTACAGGTCACCGGGGAGCTGTTTTTT. It translates to CASSTLQVTGELFF.

The V gene is TRBV5-1, the J gene TRBJ1-6; D not certain. V was pared by 0 bases and J by 0 bases, with 7 bases between. This CDR3 contains 16 residues. Germline V CDR1 and CDR2: SGHRS, YFSETQ. Here the CDR3 reads CASSLAGSSYNSPLHF. CDR3 sequence (DNA): TGCGCCAGCAGCTTGGCGGGGAGCTCCTATAATTCACCCCTCCACTTT.

The V call is TRBV28, the J call TRBJ1-2, with TRBD1 matching 10 bases. The CDR3 consists of 14 residues. After removal of 4 bases from V and 4 bases from J, the junction contained 3 bases not matched to a gene. Germline V gives CDR1 MDHEN, CDR2 SYDVKM. The CDR3 reads CASSSWTGGYGYTF. CDR3 sequence (DNA): TGTGCCAGCAGTTCTTGGACAGGGGGCTATGGCTACACCTTC.

The gene calls are TRBV6-5 and TRBJ1-2; 8 bases map to TRBD1. This CDR3 spans 14 amino acids. The germline gives CDR1 MNHEY, CDR2 SVGAGI. J lost 2 bases, V lost 4 bases, and 3 bases had no gene match. The CDR3 region is CASSSGTGNYGYTF. The CDR3 DNA follows: TGTGCCAGCAGTTCCGGGACAGGAAACTATGGCTACACCTTC.

V is TRBV7-6 and J is TRBJ2-1; 10 positions match TRBD2. V was pared by 1 base and J by 0 bases, with 6 bases of the junction left unmatched. The CDR3 extends over 18 amino acids. CDR1 is SGHVS, CDR2 FNYEAQ, per germline. The CDR3 region is CASSLVPSGGSSYNEQFF. In DNA form, the CDR3 reads TGTGCCAGCAGCTTAGTCCCTAGCGGGGGAAGCTCCTACAATGAGCAGTTCTTC.

The rearrangement joins TRBV21-1 to TRBJ1-1. TRBV21-1 is a documented pseudogene. The CDR3 spans 14 residues. CDR3: CASSAGPGWTEAFF. In DNA, the CDR3 is TGTGCCAGCAGCGCCGGGCCGGGGTGGACTGAAGCTTTCTTT.

This clone appeared once. J is TRBJ2-7 and V is TRBV7-9; the match to TRBD1 covers 7 bases. The germline V gene has CDR1 SEHNR and CDR2 FQNEAQ (reference sequence). Unmatched junction bases numbered 5, after V lost 5 bases and J lost 1 base. There are 14 residues in the CDR3. CDR3 sequence (DNA): TGTGCCAGCAGCCGGGACAGCGCTTCCTACGAGCAGTACTTC. Protein product: CASSRDSASYEQYF.

The V gene is TRBV14, the J gene TRBJ2-3, with D unclear. This CDR3 spans 12 amino acids. Trimming left V 4 bases short and J 2 bases short, with 4 bases between. The germline gives CDR1 SGHDN, CDR2 FVKESK. In nucleotides, the CDR3 is TGTGCCAGCAGCCTCCACACAGATACGCAGTATTTT. Its protein product is CASSLHTDTQYF.

This clone was found once. The rearrangement joins TRBV30 to TRBJ2-1, with D perhaps TRBD2 (5 bases). The CDR3 totals 16 residues. Trimming took off 4 bases at V and 6 bases at J, with 22 bases between the two ends. CDR1 GTSNPN and CDR2 SVGIG come from the germline V gene (reference sequence). CDR3 sequence: CAWTRRALLASNEQFF. CDR3 DNA: TGTGCCTGGACCAGAAGGGCCCTCCTAGCATCCAATGAGCAGTTCTTC.

This chain uses TRBV18 with TRBJ2-5; TRBD1 matches 8 bases. The V and J ends lost 2 bases and 6 bases, in that order; junction bases with no gene match: 5. Germline CDR1 reads KGHSH; CDR2 reads LQKENI. This CDR3 comprises 14 residues. The CDR3 sequence: CASSPGTGRQTQYF. The CDR3 bases are TGTGCCAGCTCACCAGGGACAGGACGACAGACCCAGTACTTC.

V gene TRBV7-9 combines with J gene TRBJ1-2; TRBD1 aligns across 8 bases. This CDR3 region has 12 residues. Per the germline V gene, CDR1 is SEHNR and CDR2 is FQNEAQ (reference sequence). V shed 4 bases, J shed 6 bases, and the junction held 1 base outside the gene matches. CDR3 in DNA: TGTGCCAGCAGCTGGACAGGGAATGGCTACACCTTC. Translation: CASSWTGNGYTF.

The chain joins TRBV7-2 to TRBJ1-6, with 7 bases matching TRBD1. Germline CDR1 reads SGHTA; CDR2 reads FQGNSA. The V gene end was trimmed by 2 bases and the J gene end by 13 bases; junction bases not matched to a gene: 5. This CDR3 contains 13 residues. This chain's CDR3 is CASSLRDRVPLHF. CDR3 DNA: TGTGCCAGCAGCTTACGAGACAGGGTTCCCCTCCACTTT.

This clone was counted a single time. The chain carries TRBV4-1 and TRBJ1-5, with 7 bases aligning to TRBD1. The CDR3 loop spans 17 amino acids. The ends lost 4 bases at V and 0 bases at J; junction bases unmatched: 9. Germline CDR1 is MGHRA and CDR2 is YSYEKL. The CDR3 loop reads CASSLTNRGGSNQPQHF. As DNA, the CDR3 is TGCGCCAGCAGCCTAACCAACAGGGGAGGTAGCAATCAGCCCCAGCATTTT.

This chain uses TRBV5-6 with TRBJ2-7; D may be TRBD1 (6 bases). Germline V gene lookup returns CDR1 SGHDT and CDR2 YYEEEE. This CDR3 has 13 residues. V dropped 3 bases and J dropped 7 bases, with 14 bases sitting between them. In nucleotides, the CDR3 is TGTGCCAGCAGCTCGCAGGGGCCGTGGGAGCAGTACTTC. It is translated as CASSSQGPWEQYF.

The chain uses TRBV5-1 and TRBJ1-4; D remains unclear. The germline V gene has CDR1 SGHRS and CDR2 YFSETQ. There are 14 residues in the CDR3. The germline V and J ends were trimmed by 4 bases and 4 bases, with 11 bases remaining between them. The CDR3: CASSPDGVNEKLFF. The CDR3 DNA sequence: TGCGCCAGCAGCCCAGACGGAGTTAATGAAAAACTGTTTTTT.

The chain couples TRBV6-5 to TRBJ2-3; a weak D match, TRBD2 (6 bases). In germline, CDR1 is MNHEY, CDR2 SVGAGI. V gave up 4 bases and J gave up 5 bases, with 19 bases separating them. This CDR3 comprises 16 residues. CDR3 DNA: TGTGCCAGCAGTTCGAGGACTACCCCGATAGAAGATACGCAGTATTTT. It translates to CASSSRTTPIEDTQYF.

This chain's CDR3 is CASSFTGFHTF. The CDR3 nucleotides read TGTGCCAGCAGCTTCACAGGGTTTCACACCTTC. This rearrangement joins TRBV5-5 to TRBJ1-2; D may be TRBD1 (6 bases). Trimming took 2 bases from V and 12 from J, leaving 11 bases between them. CDR1 is SGHKS and CDR2 is YYEKEE in the germline V gene (reference sequence). The CDR3 sequence is 11 residues long.

This chain joins TRBV5-1 and TRBJ1-3; 8 bases are a match to TRBD1. TRBJ2-2 matches the DNA end more closely, so the J call is doubtful. Germline V gives CDR1 SGHRS, CDR2 YFSETQ. The CDR3 has 15 residues. In DNA, the CDR3 is TGCGCCAGCAGCCCGACGACAGGGGCGGGCGGGGAGCTGTTTTTT. Translated: CASSPTTGAGGELFF.

This sequence joins TRBV19 and TRBJ1-1; D remains unclear. Germline V gives CDR1 LNHDA, CDR2 SQIVND (reference sequence). The CDR3 extends over 13 amino acids. V lost 3 bases and J 0 bases, leaving 5 bases between the germline ends. In DNA form, the CDR3 reads TGTGCCAGTAGTATGGCAGTGAACACTGAAGCTTTCTTT. Its translation is CASSMAVNTEAFF.

The gene calls are TRBV6-5 and TRBJ1-6; 12 bases map to TRBD1. Per the germline V gene, CDR1 is MNHEY and CDR2 is SVGAGI. The CDR3 consists of 15 residues. Trimming cost V 5 bases and J 8 bases; bases outside gene matches: 4. In DNA, the CDR3 is TGTGCCAGCAGTACAGGGACAGGGGGCTATTCACCCCTCCACTTT. Protein product: CASSTGTGGYSPLHF.

The chain employs TRBV5-4 and TRBJ1-2; 11 bases are shared with TRBD1. V shed 4 bases, J shed 2 bases, and the junction held 7 bases outside the gene matches. The CDR3 is 16 residues long. Germline loops: CDR1 SGHNT, CDR2 YYREEE (reference sequence). The CDR3 DNA reads TGTGCCAGCAGCGATCGGACAGGGGGCCAGAACTATGGCTACACCTTC. Protein product: CASSDRTGGQNYGYTF. The full variable domain, its missing parts supplied by reference TRBV5-4 and TRBJ1-2, is ETGVTQSPTHLIKTRGQQVTLRCSSQSGHNTVSWYQQALGQGPQFIFQYYREEENGRGNFPPRFSGLQFPNYSSELNVNALELDDSALYLCASSDRTGGQNYGYTFGSGTRLTVV.

V gene TRBV5-6 combines with J gene TRBJ2-1; 9 bases are shared with TRBD1. With 2 bases clipped from V and 4 bases from J, the junction kept 4 bases outside the gene matches. Germline CDR1 and CDR2: SGHDT and YYEEEE. This CDR3 is 15 amino acids long. As DNA, the CDR3 is TGTGCCAGCAGCTTCGGACAGGGGTCATACAATGAGCAGTTCTTC. Protein: CASSFGQGSYNEQFF.